These T cell receptor beta chains were read from a single sample in a study of blood T cell repertoires in COVID-19. Only in-frame clones appear in the TCRdb table, and some are missing; sequencing was by immunoSEQ multiplex PCR. The sample yields fewer than 200,000 clones, 80% to 95% seen once. The sequenced material came from peripheral blood. These receptors were collected from a middle-aged man with acute or convalescent COVID-19. Each CDR3 is given with its conserved first and last residue. The D gene is left open where the match is weak. Size values are once, few and many counts, or a class for expanded clones, and some rows have none.

V	size	J	D	CDR3	DNA
TRBV19	-	TRBJ2-7	TRBD2	CASSILAGGSYEQYF	TGTGCCAGTAGTATTCTAGCGGGAGGGTCCTACGAGCAGTACTTC
TRBV9	-	TRBJ2-5	TRBD2	CASSVGTSGEETQYF	TGTGCCAGCAGCGTAGGGACTAGCGGGGAAGAGACCCAGTACTTC
TRBV29-1	once	TRBJ2-7	-	CSVEFSQAGGPYEQYF	TGCAGCGTTGAATTCTCTCAGGCTGGAGGGCCCTACGAGCAGTACTTC
TRBV18	-	TRBJ2-1	TRBD2	CASSPRLAGAVNEQFF	TGTGCCAGCTCACCACGTTTAGCGGGGGCGGTCAATGAGCAGTTCTTC
TRBV19	once	TRBJ2-2	TRBD2	CASSIAQPSAGGPNTGELFF	TGTGCCAGTAGTATAGCCCAGCCCTCAGCGGGGGGCCCGAACACCGGGGAGCTGTTTTTT
TRBV5-4	-	TRBJ1-3	TRBD1	CASSQGPSGQGGNTIYF	TGTGCCAGCAGCCAGGGACCGTCGGGACAGGGGGGAAACACCATATATTTT
TRBV12-5	-	TRBJ1-1	-	CASGLSLNTEAFF	TGTGCTAGTGGTTTGAGCCTGAACACTGAAGCTTTCTTT
TRBV7-2	-	TRBJ1-3	-	CASSTQTGISGNTIYF	TGTGCCAGCAGCACGCAGACAGGAATCTCTGGAAACACCATATATTTT
TRBV4-2	-	TRBJ2-3	TRBD2	CASSQAPGLAGVDTQYF	TGTGCCAGCAGCCAGGCACCGGGACTAGCGGGAGTAGATACGCAGTATTTT
TRBV7-9	-	TRBJ2-7	TRBD1	CASSLDGTGGTEQYF	TGTGCCAGCAGCTTAGACGGGACAGGGGGCACTGAGCAGTACTTC
TRBV15	-	TRBJ1-1	TRBD1	CATSRGDRRNTEAFF	TGTGCCACCAGCAGGGGGGACAGGAGGAACACTGAAGCTTTCTTT
TRBV25-1	-	TRBJ1-1	TRBD1	CASSITGGNTEAFF	TGTGCCAGCAGTATTACAGGGGGGAACACTGAAGCTTTCTTT
TRBV7-2	few	TRBJ1-6	TRBD1	CASSLTWGLRGQGRSPLHF	TGTGCCAGCAGCTTAACATGGGGTCTTCGGGGACAGGGTCGCTCACCCCTCCACTTT
TRBV20-1	-	TRBJ1-6	-	CSASRGVHNSPLHF	TGCAGTGCTAGTCGGGGAGTCCATAATTCACCCCTCCACTTT
TRBV10-1	-	TRBJ1-5	TRBD1	CASSESVPPLLTGVGQPQHF	TGCGCCAGCAGTGAGTCCGTCCCCCCCCTTCTGACAGGGGTGGGTCAGCCCCAGCATTTT
TRBV15	-	TRBJ1-6	-	CATSRGGVNSPLHF	TGTGCCACCAGCAGAGGGGGGGTTAATTCACCCCTCCACTTT
TRBV27	-	TRBJ2-1	-	CASSLIGVNEQFF	TGTGCCAGCAGTTTGATAGGGGTGAATGAGCAGTTCTTC
TRBV19	-	TRBJ2-1	TRBD2	CASSIDTSGRWSYNEQFF	TGTGCCAGTAGTATAGATACTAGCGGGAGATGGTCCTACAATGAGCAGTTCTTC
TRBV7-9	-	TRBJ2-3	TRBD1	CASQPGQYTTDTQYF	TGTGCCAGCCAACCGGGACAGTATACCACAGATACGCAGTATTTT
TRBV12-5	once	TRBJ2-1	TRBD2	CASGSLAGARSEQFF	TGTGCTAGTGGTTCTTTAGCGGGAGCTCGGTCTGAGCAGTTCTTC
TRBV7-8	-	TRBJ1-5	TRBD1	CASQQGAGQPQHF	TGTGCCAGTCAACAGGGGGCTGGGCAGCCCCAGCATTTT
TRBV28	-	TRBJ1-2	-	CASSPTGQVYGYTF	TGTGCCAGCAGTCCGACAGGCCAAGTCTATGGCTACACCTTC
TRBV27	once	TRBJ2-7	-	CASSLGPRGFFLRQYF	TGTGCCAGCAGTTTAGGACCCCGGGGTTTCTTTTTGAGGCAGTACTTC
TRBV27	-	TRBJ2-1	TRBD2	CASSLKTSGAGEQFF	TGTGCCAGCAGTTTAAAGACTAGCGGGGCCGGTGAGCAGTTCTTC
TRBV18	-	TRBJ2-3	TRBD2	CASSPPETSGGAMADTQYF	TGTGCCAGCTCACCACCTGAGACTAGCGGGGGGGCCATGGCAGATACGCAGTATTTT
TRBV6-1	-	TRBJ2-7	TRBD1	CASSERGQGAYEQYF	TGTGCCAGCAGTGAAAGAGGACAGGGGGCCTACGAGCAGTACTTC
TRBV9	-	TRBJ2-3	-	CASSVQGLYTDTQYF	TGTGCCAGCAGCGTGCAGGGGCTGTACACAGATACGCAGTATTTT
TRBV19	-	TRBJ2-2	TRBD1	CASSVTGIPGELFF	TGTGCCAGTAGTGTGACAGGGATCCCTGGGGAGCTGTTTTTT
TRBV6-2/TRBV6-3	-	TRBJ2-5	TRBD2	CASSYRLAGLDRETQYF	TGTGCCAGCAGTTACAGGCTAGCGGGGCTCGATAGGGAGACCCAGTACTTC
TRBV4-2	-	TRBJ1-1	-	CASSQVPGGGTEAFF	TGTGCCAGCAGCCAAGTTCCCGGGGGAGGCACTGAAGCTTTCTTT
TRBV24-1	few	TRBJ2-3	-	CATSDGWRDGTDTQYF	TGTGCCACCAGTGACGGGTGGCGGGATGGCACAGATACGCAGTATTTT
TRBV2	-	TRBJ1-2	TRBD1	CASSNGQGRNYGYTF	TGTGCCAGCAGCAATGGACAGGGGAGGAACTATGGCTACACCTTC
TRBV14	-	TRBJ1-4	-	CASSKKQATNEKLFF	TGTGCCAGCAGCAAAAAACAGGCAACTAATGAAAAACTGTTTTTT
TRBV27	-	TRBJ2-2	-	CASSSTGSTGELFF	TGTGCCAGCAGTTCTACAGGGAGCACCGGGGAGCTGTTTTTT
TRBV27	-	TRBJ2-1	TRBD2	CASSPRLAGHNEQFF	TGTGCCAGCAGTCCCAGATTAGCGGGACACAATGAGCAGTTCTTC
TRBV15	-	TRBJ1-2	TRBD1	CATSGGQGTAGYTF	TGTGCCACCAGCGGCGGACAGGGTACCGCTGGCTACACCTTC
TRBV2	few	TRBJ1-5	-	CASSGPGRNQPQHF	TGTGCCAGCAGTGGTCCCGGTCGGAATCAGCCCCAGCATTTT
TRBV9	-	TRBJ1-3	-	CASSVAGTGNTIYF	TGTGCCAGCAGCGTAGCGGGGACTGGAAACACCATATATTTT
TRBV6-4	-	TRBJ2-7	-	CASTQLPGGSYEQYF	TGTGCCAGCACCCAACTCCCCGGGGGCTCCTACGAGCAGTACTTC
TRBV28	-	TRBJ2-7	-	CASSAQGLYEQYF	TGTGCCAGCAGTGCCCAGGGACTCTACGAGCAGTACTTC
TRBV10-3	-	TRBJ2-7	-	CAISDRTYEQYF	TGTGCCATCAGCGACAGAACCTACGAGCAGTACTTC
TRBV10-3	-	TRBJ2-2	TRBD1	CAIRDPTGGRTGELFF	TGTGCCATCAGGGACCCGACAGGGGGCAGGACCGGGGAGCTGTTTTTT
TRBV6-5	-	TRBJ2-1	TRBD1	CASSPFGQGGNEQFF	TGTGCCAGCAGCCCATTCGGACAGGGAGGCAATGAGCAGTTCTTC
TRBV19	-	TRBJ2-1	-	CASSTTSRKGDEQFF	TGTGCCAGTAGTACAACTAGCAGGAAAGGCGATGAGCAGTTCTTC
TRBV5-6	-	TRBJ1-2	TRBD1	CASSRRYTGGADGYTF	TGTGCCAGCAGCCGACGGTACACAGGGGGCGCTGATGGCTACACCTTC